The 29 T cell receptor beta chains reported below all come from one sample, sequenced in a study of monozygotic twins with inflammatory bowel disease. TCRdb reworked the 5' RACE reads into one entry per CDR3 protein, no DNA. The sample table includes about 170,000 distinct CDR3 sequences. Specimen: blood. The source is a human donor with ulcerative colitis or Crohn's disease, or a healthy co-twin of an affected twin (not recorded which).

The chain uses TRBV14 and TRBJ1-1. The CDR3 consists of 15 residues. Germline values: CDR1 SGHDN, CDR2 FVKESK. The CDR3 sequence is CASSQGAYMNTEAFF.

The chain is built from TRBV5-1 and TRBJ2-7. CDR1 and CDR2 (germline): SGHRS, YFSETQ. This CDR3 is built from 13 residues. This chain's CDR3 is CASSFRGSYEQYF.

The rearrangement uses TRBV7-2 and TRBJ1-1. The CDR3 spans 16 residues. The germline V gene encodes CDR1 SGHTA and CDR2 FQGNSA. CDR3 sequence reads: CASSFRGGRKNTEAFF. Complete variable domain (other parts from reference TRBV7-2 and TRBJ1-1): GAGVSQSPSNKVTEKGKDVELRCDPISGHTALYWYRQSLGQGLEFLIYFQGNSAPDKSGLPSDRFSAERTGGSVSTLTIQRTQQEDSAVYLCASSFRGGRKNTEAFFGQGTRLTVV.

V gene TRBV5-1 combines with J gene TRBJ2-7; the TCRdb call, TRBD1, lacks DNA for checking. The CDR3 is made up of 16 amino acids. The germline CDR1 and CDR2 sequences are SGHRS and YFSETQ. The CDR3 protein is CASSLIKGQKSYEQYF.

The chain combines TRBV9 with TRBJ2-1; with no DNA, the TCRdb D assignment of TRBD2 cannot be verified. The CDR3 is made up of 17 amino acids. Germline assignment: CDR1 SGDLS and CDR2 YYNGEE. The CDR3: CASSVAFLAGPYNEQFF.

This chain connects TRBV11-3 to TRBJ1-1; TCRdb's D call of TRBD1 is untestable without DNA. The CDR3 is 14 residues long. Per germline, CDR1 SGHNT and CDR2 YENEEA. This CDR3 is CASTLTGSDTEAFF.

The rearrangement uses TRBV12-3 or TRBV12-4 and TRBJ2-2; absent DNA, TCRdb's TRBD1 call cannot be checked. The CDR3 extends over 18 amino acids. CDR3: CASSLKGQLVSLTGELFF.

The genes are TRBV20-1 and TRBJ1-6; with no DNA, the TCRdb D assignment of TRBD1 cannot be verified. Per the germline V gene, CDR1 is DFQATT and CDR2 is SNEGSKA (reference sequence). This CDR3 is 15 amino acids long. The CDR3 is CSARDLAGDNSPLHF.

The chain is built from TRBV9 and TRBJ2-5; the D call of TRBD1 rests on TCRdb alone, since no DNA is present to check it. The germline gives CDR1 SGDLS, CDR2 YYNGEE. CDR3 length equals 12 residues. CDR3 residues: CASGRTQETQYF.

CDR3 residues: CASSLEGVRSGELFF. This chain links TRBV5-1 with TRBJ2-2; TCRdb names TRBD2, which stays unverified in the absence of DNA. The CDR3 runs 15 residues. Germline V CDR1 and CDR2: SGHRS, YFSETQ.

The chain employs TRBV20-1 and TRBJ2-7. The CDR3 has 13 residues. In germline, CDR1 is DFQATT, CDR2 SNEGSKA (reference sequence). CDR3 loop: CSARESASYEQYF.

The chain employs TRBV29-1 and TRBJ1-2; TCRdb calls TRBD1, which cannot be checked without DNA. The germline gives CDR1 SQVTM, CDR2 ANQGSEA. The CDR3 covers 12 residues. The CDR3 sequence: CSVPRPGDGYTF.

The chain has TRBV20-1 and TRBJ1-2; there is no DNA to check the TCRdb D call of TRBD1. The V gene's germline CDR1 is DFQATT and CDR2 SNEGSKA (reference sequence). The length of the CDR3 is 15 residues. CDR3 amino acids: CSASQGAGGIYGYTF.

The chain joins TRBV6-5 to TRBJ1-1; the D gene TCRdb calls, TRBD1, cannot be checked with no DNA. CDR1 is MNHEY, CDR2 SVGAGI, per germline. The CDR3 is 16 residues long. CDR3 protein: CASSYAGQKLNTEAFF.

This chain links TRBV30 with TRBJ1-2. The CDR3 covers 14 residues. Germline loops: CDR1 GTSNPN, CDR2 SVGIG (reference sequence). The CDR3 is CAWARGSVNYGYAF.

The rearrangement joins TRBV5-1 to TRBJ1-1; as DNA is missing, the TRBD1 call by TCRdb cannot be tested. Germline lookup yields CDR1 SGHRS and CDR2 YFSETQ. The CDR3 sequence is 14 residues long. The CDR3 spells CASSISRGETEAFF.

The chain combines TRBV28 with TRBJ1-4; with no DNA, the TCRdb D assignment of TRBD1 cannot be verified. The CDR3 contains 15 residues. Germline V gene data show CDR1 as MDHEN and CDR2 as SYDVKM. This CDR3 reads CASRPWTGINEKLFF.

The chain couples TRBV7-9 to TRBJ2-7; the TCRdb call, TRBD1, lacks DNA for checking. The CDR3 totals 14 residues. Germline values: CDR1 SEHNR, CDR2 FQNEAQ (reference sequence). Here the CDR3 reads CASSTGTSSYEQYF.

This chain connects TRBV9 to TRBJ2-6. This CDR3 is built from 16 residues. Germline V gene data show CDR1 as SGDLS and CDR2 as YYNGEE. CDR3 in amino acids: CASSVSIRSGANVLTF.

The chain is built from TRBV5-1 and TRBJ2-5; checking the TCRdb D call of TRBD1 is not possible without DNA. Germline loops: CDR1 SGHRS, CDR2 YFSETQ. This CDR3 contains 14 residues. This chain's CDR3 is CASRMTGGEETQYF.

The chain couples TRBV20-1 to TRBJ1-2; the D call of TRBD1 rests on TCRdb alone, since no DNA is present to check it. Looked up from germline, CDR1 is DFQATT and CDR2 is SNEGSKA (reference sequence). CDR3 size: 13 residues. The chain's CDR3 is CSARDRGAGGYTF.

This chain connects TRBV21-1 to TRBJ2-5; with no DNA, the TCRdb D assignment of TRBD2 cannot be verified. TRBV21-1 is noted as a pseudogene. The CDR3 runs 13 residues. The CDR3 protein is CASYTGGKKTQYF.

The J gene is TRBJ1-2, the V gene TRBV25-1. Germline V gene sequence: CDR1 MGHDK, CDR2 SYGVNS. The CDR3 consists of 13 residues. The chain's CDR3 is CASSEGQTYGYTF.

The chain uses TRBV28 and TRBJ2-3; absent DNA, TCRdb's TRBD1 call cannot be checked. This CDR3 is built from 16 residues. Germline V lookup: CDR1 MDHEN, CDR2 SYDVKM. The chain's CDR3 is CAGSPLGLASTDTQYF.

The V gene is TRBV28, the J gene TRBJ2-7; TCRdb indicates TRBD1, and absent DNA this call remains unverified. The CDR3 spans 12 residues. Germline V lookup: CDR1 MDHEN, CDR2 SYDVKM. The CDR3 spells CASQPTGYEQYF.

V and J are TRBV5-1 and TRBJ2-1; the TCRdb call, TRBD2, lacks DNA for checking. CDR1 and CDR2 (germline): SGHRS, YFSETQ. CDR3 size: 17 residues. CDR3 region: CASSPHRAGLNYNEQFF.

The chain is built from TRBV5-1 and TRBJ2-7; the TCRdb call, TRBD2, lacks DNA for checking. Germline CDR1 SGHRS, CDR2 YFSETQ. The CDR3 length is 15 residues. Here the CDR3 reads CASSLVLAGSYEQYF.

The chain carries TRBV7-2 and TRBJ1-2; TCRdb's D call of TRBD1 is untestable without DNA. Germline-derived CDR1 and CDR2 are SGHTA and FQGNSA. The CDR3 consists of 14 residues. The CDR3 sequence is CASSPAGADYGYTF.

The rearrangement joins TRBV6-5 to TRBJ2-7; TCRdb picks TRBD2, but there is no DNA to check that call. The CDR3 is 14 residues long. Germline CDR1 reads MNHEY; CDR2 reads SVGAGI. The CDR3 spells CASSYSSGSYEQYF.